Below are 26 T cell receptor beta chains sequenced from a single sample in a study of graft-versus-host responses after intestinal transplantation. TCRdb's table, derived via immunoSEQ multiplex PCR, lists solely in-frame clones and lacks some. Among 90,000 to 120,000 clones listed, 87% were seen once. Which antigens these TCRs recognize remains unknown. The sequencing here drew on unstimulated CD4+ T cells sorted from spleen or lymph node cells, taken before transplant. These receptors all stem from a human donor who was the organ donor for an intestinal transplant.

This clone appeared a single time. CDR3 DNA sequence: TGTGCCTGGAGTGCGGCCTACGAGCAGTACTTC. This sequence encodes CAWSAAYEQYF. The chain combines TRBV30 with TRBJ2-7; D gene unclear. V was pared by 1 base and J by 2 bases, with 3 bases between. Germline lookup yields CDR1 GTSNPN and CDR2 SVGIG (reference sequence). There are 11 residues in the CDR3. Using reference TRBV30 and TRBJ2-7 for the parts outside the CDR3, the full variable domain is SQTIHQWPATLVQPVGSPLSLECTVEGTSNPNLYWYRQAAGRGLQLLFYSVGIGQISSEVPQNLSASRPQDRQFILSSKKLLLSDSGFYLCAWSAAYEQYFGPGTRLTVT.

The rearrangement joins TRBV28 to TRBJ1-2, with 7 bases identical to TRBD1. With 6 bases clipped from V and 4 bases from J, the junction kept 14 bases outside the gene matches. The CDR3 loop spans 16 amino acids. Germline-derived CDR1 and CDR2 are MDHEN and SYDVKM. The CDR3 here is CASRLGGGIGPYGYTF. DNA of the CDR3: TGTGCCAGCAGGTTGGGAGGGGGCATTGGTCCCTATGGCTACACCTTC.

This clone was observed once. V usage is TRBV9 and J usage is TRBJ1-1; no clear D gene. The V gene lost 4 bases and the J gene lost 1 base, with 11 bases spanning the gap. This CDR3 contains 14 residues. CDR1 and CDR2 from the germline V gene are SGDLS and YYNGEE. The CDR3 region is CASSPGPRNTEAFF. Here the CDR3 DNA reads TGTGCCAGCAGCCCCGGGCCCCGGAACACTGAAGCTTTCTTT. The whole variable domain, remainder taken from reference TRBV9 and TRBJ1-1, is DSGVTQTPKHLITATGQRVTLRCSPRSGDLSVYWYQQSLDQGLQFLIQYYNGEERAKGNILERFSAQQFPDLHSELNLSSLELGDSALYFCASSPGPRNTEAFFGQGTRLTVV.

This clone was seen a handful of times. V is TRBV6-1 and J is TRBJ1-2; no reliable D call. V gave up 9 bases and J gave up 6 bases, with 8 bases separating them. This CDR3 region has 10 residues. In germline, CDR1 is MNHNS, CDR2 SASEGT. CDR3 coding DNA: TGTGCCAGAGTGAAGGATGGCTACACCTTC. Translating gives CARVKDGYTF.

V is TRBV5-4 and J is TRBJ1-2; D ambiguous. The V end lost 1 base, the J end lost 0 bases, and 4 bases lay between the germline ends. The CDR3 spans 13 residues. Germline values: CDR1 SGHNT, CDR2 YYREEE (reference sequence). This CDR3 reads CASSLKANYGYTF. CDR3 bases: TGTGCCAGCAGCTTGAAAGCTAACTATGGCTACACCTTC. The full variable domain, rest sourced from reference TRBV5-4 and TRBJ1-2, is ETGVTQSPTHLIKTRGQQVTLRCSSQSGHNTVSWYQQALGQGPQFIFQYYREEENGRGNFPPRFSGLQFPNYSSELNVNALELDDSALYLCASSLKANYGYTFGSGTRLTVV.

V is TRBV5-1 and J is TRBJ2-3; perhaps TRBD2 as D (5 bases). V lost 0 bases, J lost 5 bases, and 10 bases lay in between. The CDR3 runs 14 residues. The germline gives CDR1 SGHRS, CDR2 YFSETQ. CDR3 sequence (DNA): TGCGCCAGCAGCTTGGAAACCGGGAAAGATACGCAGTATTTT. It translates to CASSLETGKDTQYF.

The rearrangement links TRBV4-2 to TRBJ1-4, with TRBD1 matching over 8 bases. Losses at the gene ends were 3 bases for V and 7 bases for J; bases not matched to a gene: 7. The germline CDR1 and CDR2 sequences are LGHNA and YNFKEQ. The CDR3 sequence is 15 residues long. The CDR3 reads CASSQKDRGGEKLFF. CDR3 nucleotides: TGTGCCAGCAGCCAGAAAGACAGGGGCGGTGAAAAACTGTTTTTT.

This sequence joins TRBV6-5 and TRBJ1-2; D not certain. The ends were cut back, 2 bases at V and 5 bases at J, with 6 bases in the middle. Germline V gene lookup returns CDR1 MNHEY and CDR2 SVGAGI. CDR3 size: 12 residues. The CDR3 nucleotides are TGTGCCAGCAGTTACACCGGTTATGGCTACACCTTC. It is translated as CASSYTGYGYTF.

Here the CDR3 reads CASSLDFGNSPLHF. The CDR3 DNA follows: TGTGCCAGCAGCTTGGATTTCGGCAATTCACCCCTCCACTTT. The chain joins TRBV5-6 to TRBJ1-6; D uncertain. Per germline, CDR1 SGHDT and CDR2 YYEEEE. The V end lost 0 bases, the J end lost 7 bases, and 8 bases lay between the germline ends. This CDR3 region has 14 residues.

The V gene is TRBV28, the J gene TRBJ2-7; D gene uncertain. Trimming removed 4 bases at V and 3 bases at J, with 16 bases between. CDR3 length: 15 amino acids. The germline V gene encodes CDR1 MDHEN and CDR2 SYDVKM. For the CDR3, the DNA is TGTGCCAGCAGTTCATCGACTGGATACTACTACGAGCAGTACTTC. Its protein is CASSSSTGYYYEQYF. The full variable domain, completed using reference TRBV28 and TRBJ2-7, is DVKVTQSSRYLVKRTGEKVFLECVQDMDHENMFWYRQDPGLGLRLIYFSYDVKMKEKGDIPEGYSVSREKKERFSLILESASTNQTSMYLCASSSSTGYYYEQYFGPGTRLTVT.

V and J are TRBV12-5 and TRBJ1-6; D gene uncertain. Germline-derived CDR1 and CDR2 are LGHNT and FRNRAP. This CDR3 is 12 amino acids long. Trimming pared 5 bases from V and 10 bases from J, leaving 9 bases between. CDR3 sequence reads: CASGRKESPLHF. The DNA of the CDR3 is TGTGCTAGTGGTCGGAAGGAATCACCCCTCCACTTT.

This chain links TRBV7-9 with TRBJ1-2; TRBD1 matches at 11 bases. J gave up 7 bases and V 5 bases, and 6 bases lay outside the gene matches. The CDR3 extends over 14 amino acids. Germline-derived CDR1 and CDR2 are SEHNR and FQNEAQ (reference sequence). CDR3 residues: CASSPGQGAGGYTF. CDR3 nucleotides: TGTGCCAGCAGCCCAGGACAGGGGGCCGGTGGCTACACCTTC.

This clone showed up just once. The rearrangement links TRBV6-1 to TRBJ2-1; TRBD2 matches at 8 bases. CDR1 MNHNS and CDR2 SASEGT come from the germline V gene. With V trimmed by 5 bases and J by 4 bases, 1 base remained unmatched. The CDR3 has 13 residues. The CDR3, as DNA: TGTGCCAGCAGTAGCGGGAGTTACAATGAGCAGTTCTTC. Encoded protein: CASSSGSYNEQFF.

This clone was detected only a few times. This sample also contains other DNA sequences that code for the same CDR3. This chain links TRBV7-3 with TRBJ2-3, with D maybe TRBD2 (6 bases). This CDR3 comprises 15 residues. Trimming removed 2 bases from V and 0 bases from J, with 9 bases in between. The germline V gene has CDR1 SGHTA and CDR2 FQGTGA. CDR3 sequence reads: CASSLLASSTDTQYF. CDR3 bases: TGTGCCAGCAGCTTACTAGCGTCTAGCACAGATACGCAGTATTTT.

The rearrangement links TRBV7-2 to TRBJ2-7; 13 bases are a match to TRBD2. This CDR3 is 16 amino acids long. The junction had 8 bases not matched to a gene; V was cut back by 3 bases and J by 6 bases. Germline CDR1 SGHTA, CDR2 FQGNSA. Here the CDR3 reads CASSLGTSGIRSEQYF. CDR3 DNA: TGTGCCAGCAGCTTGGGGACTAGCGGGATCCGCAGCGAGCAGTACTTC.

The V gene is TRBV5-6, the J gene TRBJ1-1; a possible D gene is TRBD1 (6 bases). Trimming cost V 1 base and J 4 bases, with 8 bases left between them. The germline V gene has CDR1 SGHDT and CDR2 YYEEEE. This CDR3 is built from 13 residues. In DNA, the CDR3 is TGTGCCAGCAGCTTGAGAGGGGGCACTGAAGCTTTCTTT. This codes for CASSLRGGTEAFF.

CDR3 amino acids: CASSSGLRTDTQYF. In DNA form, the CDR3 reads TGTGCCAGCAGTTCGGGACTACGCACAGATACGCAGTATTTT. J is TRBJ2-3 and V is TRBV6-5; TRBD2 aligns across 7 bases. The CDR3 covers 14 residues. The V gene's germline CDR1 is MNHEY and CDR2 SVGAGI. Unmatched junction bases numbered 2, after V lost 4 bases and J lost 1 base.

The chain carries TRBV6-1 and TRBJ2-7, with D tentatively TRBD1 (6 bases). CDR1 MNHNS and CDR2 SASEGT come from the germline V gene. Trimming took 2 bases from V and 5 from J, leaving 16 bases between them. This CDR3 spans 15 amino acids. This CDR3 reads CASSETDRLSHEQYF. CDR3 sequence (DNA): TGTGCCAGCAGTGAAACAGACAGGCTGAGCCACGAGCAGTACTTC.

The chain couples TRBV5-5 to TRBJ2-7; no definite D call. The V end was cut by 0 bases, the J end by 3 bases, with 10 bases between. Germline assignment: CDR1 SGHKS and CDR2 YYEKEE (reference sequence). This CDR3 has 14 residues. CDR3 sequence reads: CASSLGADGYEQYF. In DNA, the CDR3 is TGTGCCAGCAGCTTGGGGGCAGATGGCTACGAGCAGTACTTC.

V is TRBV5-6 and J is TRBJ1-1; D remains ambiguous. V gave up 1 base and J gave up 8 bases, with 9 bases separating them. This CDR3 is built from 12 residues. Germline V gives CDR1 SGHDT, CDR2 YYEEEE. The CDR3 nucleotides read TGTGCCAGCAGCTTGAGGCGGAGGGAAGCTTTCTTT. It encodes CASSLRRREAFF.

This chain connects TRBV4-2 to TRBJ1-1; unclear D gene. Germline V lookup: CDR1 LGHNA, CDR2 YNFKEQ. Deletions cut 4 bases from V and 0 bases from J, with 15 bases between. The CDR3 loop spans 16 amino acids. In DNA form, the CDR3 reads TGTGCCAGCAGCCCATGGGCAGGACCTTTGAACACTGAAGCTTTCTTT. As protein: CASSPWAGPLNTEAFF.

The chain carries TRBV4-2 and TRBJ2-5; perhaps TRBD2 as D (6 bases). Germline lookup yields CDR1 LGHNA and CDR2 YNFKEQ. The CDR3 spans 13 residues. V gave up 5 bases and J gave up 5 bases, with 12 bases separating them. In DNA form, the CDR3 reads TGTGCCAGCAGCAGAGGGAGCGGGGAGACCCAGTACTTC. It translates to CASSRGSGETQYF.

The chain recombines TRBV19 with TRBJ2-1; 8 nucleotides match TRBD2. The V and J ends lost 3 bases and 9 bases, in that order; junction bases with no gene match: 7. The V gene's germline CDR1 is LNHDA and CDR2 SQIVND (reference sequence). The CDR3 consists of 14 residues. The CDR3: CASSISGAPPEQFF. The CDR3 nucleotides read TGTGCCAGTAGTATTAGCGGGGCCCCTCCTGAGCAGTTCTTC.

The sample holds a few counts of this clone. The DNA of the CDR3 is TGTGCCAGCAGCTTTTGGGACAGAGGGGAGAGTTCCCTCCACTTT. Protein product: CASSFWDRGESSLHF. The rearrangement joins TRBV5-6 to TRBJ1-6; 7 bases are shared with TRBD1. CDR3 length: 15 residues. The ends lost 2 bases at V and 14 bases at J; junction bases unmatched: 13. Germline CDR1 reads SGHDT; CDR2 reads YYEEEE.

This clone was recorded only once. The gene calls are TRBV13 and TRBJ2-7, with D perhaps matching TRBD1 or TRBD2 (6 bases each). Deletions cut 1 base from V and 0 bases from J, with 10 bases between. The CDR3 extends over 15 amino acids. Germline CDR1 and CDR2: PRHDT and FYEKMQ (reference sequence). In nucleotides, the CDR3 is TGTGCCAGCAGCTTAGAGGGGGGCCTCTCCTACGAGCAGTACTTC. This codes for CASSLEGGLSYEQYF.

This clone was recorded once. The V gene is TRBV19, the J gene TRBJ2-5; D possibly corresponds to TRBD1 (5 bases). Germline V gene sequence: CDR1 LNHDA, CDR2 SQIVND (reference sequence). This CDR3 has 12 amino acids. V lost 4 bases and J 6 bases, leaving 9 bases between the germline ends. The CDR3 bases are TGTGCCAGTAGTAGGTCAGGGAAGACCCAGTACTTC. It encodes CASSRSGKTQYF.